This TCR beta chain was obtained from a study of shared clonotypes between healthy human individuals. The germline CDR1 and CDR2 sequences are MDHEN and SYDVKM. J lost 6 bases, V lost 5 bases, and 8 bases had no gene match. This CDR3 has 15 amino acids. Sorted-subset replicate PCRs used roughly 220 ng DNA, around 27,000 T cell genomes. Clones were read by immunoSEQ multiplex PCR, and TCRdb kept only the in-frame ones, dropping some. The table records over 800,000 clones, 90% to 95% of them present only once. Naive-designated CD8 cells lacked CD45RO, were positively enriched for CCR7, and omitted terminally differentiated effector memory CD45RA+ cells. This clone occurred once.

Sequenced material: naive CD8+ T cells sorted from blood. The TCR was taken from a man aged 25-40 years in good health. The V call is TRBV28, the J call TRBJ1-5; 9 bases map to TRBD1. CDR3 DNA sequence: TGTGCCAGCAGTCGGATTACGACAGGGGGTCAGCCCCAGCATTTT. It specifies CASSRITTGGQPQHF.